The 10 T cell receptor beta chains reported below all come from one sample, sequenced in a study of blood T cell repertoires in COVID-19. Produced via immunoSEQ multiplex PCR; TCRdb's table is partial and in-frame only. The sample yields about 83,000 clones, approximately 81% seen once. The sample was peripheral blood. These receptors were collected from a woman aged 80 or over with acute or convalescent COVID-19.

This chain connects TRBV9 to TRBJ2-2; the match to TRBD1 covers 9 bases. After removal of 2 bases from V and 5 bases from J, the junction contained 7 bases not matched to a gene. This CDR3 has 16 residues. CDR1 and CDR2 (germline): SGDLS, YYNGEE. CDR3 DNA sequence: TGTGCCAGCAGCGTGCGGGACAGGGTTAGTACCGGGGAGCTGTTTTTT. Translation gives CASSVRDRVSTGELFF.

This chain uses TRBV7-2 with TRBJ1-2; TRBD1 matches at 8 bases. Germline loops: CDR1 SGHTA, CDR2 FQGNSA. V shed 0 bases, J shed 7 bases, and the junction held 7 bases outside the gene matches. CDR3 size: 15 residues. CDR3: CASSLAFPGGSGYTF. The DNA for the CDR3 is TGTGCCAGCAGCTTAGCGTTCCCAGGGGGCAGTGGCTACACCTTC.

The rearrangement joins TRBV4-3 to TRBJ2-7, with D possibly matching TRBD1 (6 bases). V lost 2 bases, J lost 3 bases, and 14 bases lay in between. CDR3 length equals 15 residues. Per the germline V gene, CDR1 is LGHNA and CDR2 is YSLEER. The DNA of the CDR3 is TGCGCCAGCAGCCAAAGAGGGGACACGAACTACGAGCAGTACTTC. Its translation is CASSQRGDTNYEQYF.

The genes are TRBV19 and TRBJ2-7, with a possible D match to TRBD2 (5 bases). CDR1 and CDR2 from the germline V gene are LNHDA and SQIVND (reference sequence). Trimming shortened V by 6 bases and J by 2 bases, and 17 bases separated the two germline ends. The CDR3 runs to 15 residues. The CDR3 sequence is CASRTRYEGAYEQYF. CDR3 sequence (DNA): TGTGCCAGTAGAACCCGGTATGAGGGCGCCTACGAGCAGTACTTC.

The chain links TRBV5-5 to TRBJ1-3, with D unresolved. Germline assignment: CDR1 SGHKS and CDR2 YYEKEE (reference sequence). The CDR3 is made up of 13 amino acids. The V gene lost 2 bases and the J gene lost 8 bases, with 11 bases spanning the gap. The DNA for the CDR3 is TGTGCCAGCAGCTTTGGGGAGGGATACACCATATATTTT. Protein product: CASSFGEGYTIYF.

The chain carries TRBV18 and TRBJ2-1, with 12 bases lining up with TRBD2. CDR3 length: 17 amino acids. Germline V CDR1 and CDR2: KGHSH, LQKENI. Losses at the gene ends were 0 bases for V and 7 bases for J; bases not matched to a gene: 7. The CDR3 sequence is CASSPPALAGGPNEQFF. In nucleotides, the CDR3 is TGTGCCAGCTCACCACCGGCCCTAGCGGGGGGGCCTAATGAGCAGTTCTTC.

The chain carries TRBV28 and TRBJ2-7, with D perhaps TRBD2 (7 bases). V was clipped by 6 bases and J by 0 bases, with 15 bases between them. Germline CDR1 and CDR2: MDHEN and SYDVKM. The CDR3 has 15 residues. The CDR3 protein is CASSPYRGASYEQYF. The CDR3 DNA is TGTGCCAGCAGCCCCTACCGGGGGGCCTCCTACGAGCAGTACTTC.

This clone has only one observation. The V call is TRBV18, the J call TRBJ1-5; 8 bases are a match to TRBD1. V lost 3 bases and J lost 6; bases outside the gene matches: 7. The CDR3 covers 15 residues. Germline V lookup: CDR1 KGHSH, CDR2 LQKENI. Here the CDR3 reads CASSPTQGVGQPQHF. In DNA form, the CDR3 reads TGTGCCAGCTCACCTACACAGGGGGTAGGTCAGCCCCAGCATTTT. The whole variable domain, filled in from reference TRBV18 and TRBJ1-5, reads NAGVMQNPRHLVRRRGQEARLRCSPMKGHSHVYWYRQLPEEGLKFMVYLQKENIIDESGMPKERFSAEFPKEGPSILRIQQVVRGDSAAYFCASSPTQGVGQPQHFGDGTRLSIL.

This clone appeared a single time. CDR3 sequence: CASSSGTHAGELFF. The CDR3 nucleotides are TGTGCCAGCAGCTCGGGGACACACGCCGGGGAGCTGTTTTTT. The V call is TRBV7-9, the J call TRBJ2-2, with D possibly TRBD1 on 6 matching bases. Trimming removed 4 bases from V and 6 bases from J, with 12 bases in between. The CDR3 length is 14 residues. Germline V CDR1 and CDR2: SEHNR, FQNEAQ (reference sequence).

This rearrangement joins TRBV5-1 to TRBJ2-7, with a weak D call TRBD2 (6 bases). The germline V gene encodes CDR1 SGHRS and CDR2 YFSETQ. Trimming took off 7 bases at V and 4 bases at J, with 27 bases between the two ends. The CDR3 has 17 residues. Here the CDR3 reads CASCLLPSATHSYEQYF. The CDR3 region has the DNA TGCGCCAGCTGCCTACTTCCTAGCGCGACCCATTCTTACGAGCAGTACTTC. Looking up the rest from reference TRBV5-1 and TRBJ2-7 gives the full variable domain: KAGVTQTPRYLIKTRGQQVTLSCSPISGHRSVSWYQQTPGQGLQFLFEYFSETQRNKGNFPGRFSGRQFSNSRSEMNVSTLELGDSALYLCASCLLPSATHSYEQYFGPGTRLTVT.